Listed below are T cell receptor beta chains from one sample, sequenced in a study of identifying expanded T cells in peripheral blood. Clones were read by immunoSEQ multiplex PCR, and TCRdb kept only the in-frame ones, dropping some. The table has 75,000 to 95,000 clones, roughly 81% seen once. The sample comprised blood. These receptors were collected from a person aged 18-70 years in good health. Each CDR3 is given with its conserved first and last residue. D genes are given only for firm matches. For some rows the clone size is stated as once, few or many, or as a class when expanded; others skip it.

TRBV9	-	-	TRBJ2-1	TGTGCCAGCAGCATAGGGACAAGCCACAATGAGCAGTTCTTC	CASSIGTSHNEQFF
TRBV28	-	-	TRBJ2-2	TGTGCCAGCAGTTTAACAGGAGTTGGCGGGGAGCTGTTTTTT	CASSLTGVGGELFF
TRBV2	TRBD1	-	TRBJ1-5	TGTGCCAGCAGGGACAGGGTGATTGTAGATAGCAATCAGCCCCAGCATTTT	CASRDRVIVDSNQPQHF
TRBV7-2	-	-	TRBJ1-2	TGTGCCAGCAGCCCCGTCCCGGATACCTACACCTTC	CASSPVPDTYTF
TRBV6-1	-	-	TRBJ2-1	TGTGCCAGCAGTGAAGAGCTCGGGGGCCCCTACAATGAGCAGTTCTTC	CASSEELGGPYNEQFF
TRBV7-2	-	few	TRBJ2-7	TGTGCCAGCAGCTTAGCGTCGACAGGCTACGAGCAGTACTTC	CASSLASTGYEQYF
TRBV6-1	-	-	TRBJ1-2	TGTGCCAGCGGACGGGCGCCTAACTATGGCTACACCTTC	CASGRAPNYGYTF
TRBV4-1	-	-	TRBJ1-3	TGCGCCAGCAGCCAACAAACACTCTCTGGAAACACCATATATTTT	CASSQQTLSGNTIYF
TRBV6-5	TRBD1	-	TRBJ1-2	TGTGCCAGCAGTACACAGGGGGGACTTAACTATGGCTACACCTTC	CASSTQGGLNYGYTF
TRBV5-6	-	few	TRBJ1-4	TGTGCCAGCAGCTTAAGGAAGACGGGTAATGAAAAACTGTTTTTT	CASSLRKTGNEKLFF
TRBV5-6	-	-	TRBJ2-3	TGTGCCAGCACCTTCGGTTACAGGGTCTTCACAGATACGCAGTATTTT	CASTFGYRVFTDTQYF
TRBV19	-	-	TRBJ1-2	TGTGCCAGTAGGGAGGCAGCTCTTGGCTATGGCTACACCTTC	CASREAALGYGYTF
TRBV7-2	-	-	TRBJ2-3	TGTGCCAGCAGAACACCCACACAGGGCACAGATACGCAGTATTTT	CASRTPTQGTDTQYF
TRBV10-3	-	-	TRBJ1-1	TGTGCCATCAGTACCCAACAGGGAGGCACTGAAGCTTTCTTT	CAISTQQGGTEAFF
TRBV7-2	-	once	TRBJ2-6	TGTGCCAGCAGCTTCGGGTCCTCTCGGGCCAACGTCCTGACTTTC	CASSFGSSRANVLTF
TRBV28	-	-	TRBJ2-2	TGTGCCAGCAGTTCCACCGGGACTCCCACCGGGGAGCTGTTTTTT	CASSSTGTPTGELFF
TRBV30	TRBD2	-	TRBJ2-3	TGTGCCTGCCGAGTGCGGCGGGGGGGCTGGAGCACAGATACGCAGTATTTT	CACRVRRGGWSTDTQYF
TRBV11-3	TRBD2	-	TRBJ2-3	TGTGCCAGCAGCTTAAGCGGGGCGGGTGCAGATACGCAGTATTTT	CASSLSGAGADTQYF
TRBV11-2	-	-	TRBJ2-2	TGTGCCAGCAGCTCCTGGACCCTAGCGAATGGGCCCGGGGAGCTGTTTTTT	CASSSWTLANGPGELFF
TRBV7-2	-	-	TRBJ1-2	TGTGCCAGCAGCAACCGAGGGGGGTCTAACGATGGCTACACCTTC	CASSNRGGSNDGYTF
TRBV5-6	-	-	TRBJ2-2	TGTGCCAGCAGCTTGGGTACAGCAAGGTACACCGGGGAGCTGTTTTTT	CASSLGTARYTGELFF
TRBV2	TRBD2	-	TRBJ2-5	TGTGCCAGCAGTGAGAGCCTAGCGGGGGCCGAGACCCAGTACTTC	CASSESLAGAETQYF
TRBV5-6	-	once	TRBJ1-2	TGTGCCAGCAGCTTGGTTTTTGTCGGACAAGCGGCAATTGGGGGCTACACCTTC	CASSLVFVGQAAIGGYTF
TRBV14	TRBD1	-	TRBJ2-2	TGTGCCAGCAGCCAAAGTCGGGACAGTTCTACCGGGGAGCTGTTTTTT	CASSQSRDSSTGELFF
TRBV6-5	-	-	TRBJ2-6	TGTGCCAGTCTAACAGGATCTGGGGCCAACGTCCTGACTTTC	CASLTGSGANVLTF
TRBV7-2	-	-	TRBJ1-4	TGTGCCAGCAGCTTAGCGGGAACAACTAATGAAAAACTGTTTTTT	CASSLAGTTNEKLFF
TRBV4-1	TRBD1	-	TRBJ2-5	TGCGCCAGCAGCCCCGTAACAGGGGTCGGTGAGACCCAGTACTTC	CASSPVTGVGETQYF
TRBV30	TRBD2	-	TRBJ2-5	TGTGCCTGGAGCCGATATATCGGAGCCAGACTAGCGGGGGGGCTGGAGACCCAGTACTTC	CAWSRYIGARLAGGLETQYF